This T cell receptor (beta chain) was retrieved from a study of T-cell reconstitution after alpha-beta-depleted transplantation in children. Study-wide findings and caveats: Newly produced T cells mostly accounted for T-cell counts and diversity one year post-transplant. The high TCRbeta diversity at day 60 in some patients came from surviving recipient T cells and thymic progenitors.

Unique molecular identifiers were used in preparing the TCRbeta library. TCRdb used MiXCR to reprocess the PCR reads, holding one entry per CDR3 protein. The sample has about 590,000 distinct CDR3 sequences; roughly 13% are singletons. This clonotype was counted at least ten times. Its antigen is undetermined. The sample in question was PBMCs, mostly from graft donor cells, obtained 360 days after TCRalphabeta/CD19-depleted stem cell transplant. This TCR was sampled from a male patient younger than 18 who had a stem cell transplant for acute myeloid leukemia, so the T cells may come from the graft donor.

CDR3 sequence (DNA): TGTGCCAGCAGTTCATATCCCGGGCAGGGTACTTACCACGAGCAGTACTTC. Its translation is CASSSYPGQGTYHEQYF. This chain uses TRBV28 with TRBJ2-7, with D possibly being TRBD1 (5 bases). CDR1 is MDHEN, CDR2 SYDVKM, per germline. The CDR3 loop spans 17 amino acids. V was shortened by 4 bases and J by 5 bases, with 24 bases between the two germline ends.